A selection of T cell receptor beta chains follows, all from one sample in a study of blood T cell repertoires in COVID-19. Produced via immunoSEQ multiplex PCR; TCRdb's table is partial and in-frame only. This sample carries fewer than 250,000 clones, less than 90% of them seen once, and the ten largest clones take 0.55% to 0.75%. Material for sequencing was peripheral blood. Receptor source: a man aged 40-49 years with acute or convalescent COVID-19. CDR3s include the opening cysteine and the closing phenylalanine or tryptophan. Fields, in order: CDR3 protein, CDR3 DNA, J gene, D gene, V gene, clone size. D genes are given only for firm matches. Clone size, where shown, is once, few, many, or a class for clones that have expanded.

CDR3 protein: CASSSKPTGGSPLHF
CDR3 DNA: TGTGCCAGCAGCTCGAAACCGACGGGAGGGTCACCCCTCCACTTT
J gene: TRBJ1-6
D gene: .
V gene: TRBV7-2
clone size: .

CDR3 protein: CASSLASGASYEQYF
CDR3 DNA: TGCGCCAGCAGCTTGGCTAGCGGGGCCTCCTACGAGCAGTACTTC
J gene: TRBJ2-7
D gene: TRBD2
V gene: TRBV5-1
clone size: .

CDR3 protein: CASSLLGQGGEQYF
CDR3 DNA: TGCGCCAGCAGCTTGTTGGGACAGGGTGGCGAGCAGTACTTC
J gene: TRBJ2-7
D gene: TRBD1
V gene: TRBV5-1
clone size: .

CDR3 protein: CASSIEPQVQFF
CDR3 DNA: TGTGCCAGTAGTATAGAGCCTCAGGTGCAGTTCTTC
J gene: TRBJ2-1
D gene: .
V gene: TRBV19
clone size: .

CDR3 protein: CASSFNQGYEQYF
CDR3 DNA: TGTGCCAGCAGTTTTAATCAGGGGTACGAGCAGTACTTC
J gene: TRBJ2-7
D gene: .
V gene: TRBV12-3/TRBV12-4
clone size: few

CDR3 protein: CASRPLGTGQGADGYTF
CDR3 DNA: TGTGCCAGCAGGCCCCTTGGGACGGGACAGGGGGCCGATGGCTACACCTTC
J gene: TRBJ1-2
D gene: TRBD1
V gene: TRBV11-2
clone size: .

CDR3 protein: CASSQVGRATVSTGELFF
CDR3 DNA: TGTGCCAGCAGCCAAGTTGGCAGGGCCACAGTCTCCACCGGGGAGCTGTTTTTT
J gene: TRBJ2-2
D gene: .
V gene: TRBV3-1/TRBV3-2
clone size: once

CDR3 protein: CASSPTGGFNGYTF
CDR3 DNA: TGTGCCAGCAGTCCGACAGGGGGCTTCAATGGCTACACCTTC
J gene: TRBJ1-2
D gene: TRBD1
V gene: TRBV6-6
clone size: .

CDR3 protein: CASSIRTDHTGELFF
CDR3 DNA: TGCGCCAGCAGCATTCGGACAGACCACACCGGGGAGCTGTTTTTT
J gene: TRBJ2-2
D gene: .
V gene: TRBV10-1
clone size: .

CDR3 protein: CASSHLRDGELFF
CDR3 DNA: TGTGCCAGCAGCCACCTGAGGGACGGGGAGCTGTTTTTT
J gene: TRBJ2-2
D gene: .
V gene: TRBV7-8
clone size: once

CDR3 protein: CASSRLAGEGDTQYF
CDR3 DNA: TGTGCCAGCAGCCGACTAGCGGGGGAGGGAGATACGCAGTATTTT
J gene: TRBJ2-3
D gene: TRBD2
V gene: TRBV7-6
clone size: .

CDR3 protein: CASSYSGDYEQYF
CDR3 DNA: TGTGCCAGCAGTTACTCCGGAGACTACGAGCAGTACTTC
J gene: TRBJ2-7
D gene: .
V gene: TRBV6-5
clone size: .

CDR3 protein: CASSMAGYEQYF
CDR3 DNA: TGTGCCAGCAGCATGGCGGGCTACGAGCAGTACTTC
J gene: TRBJ2-7
D gene: .
V gene: TRBV28
clone size: .

CDR3 protein: CASSYGTGGETQYF
CDR3 DNA: TGTGCCAGCAGTTACGGGACAGGGGGTGAGACCCAGTACTTC
J gene: TRBJ2-5
D gene: TRBD1
V gene: TRBV6-7
clone size: .

CDR3 protein: CASSRTGVGYTF
CDR3 DNA: TGTGCCAGCAGCCGGACAGGGGTCGGCTACACCTTC
J gene: TRBJ1-2
D gene: TRBD1
V gene: TRBV6-5
clone size: .

CDR3 protein: CASSEARARSSPLHF
CDR3 DNA: TGTGCCAGCAGTGAGGCCAGGGCGCGAAGCTCACCCCTCCACTTT
J gene: TRBJ1-6
D gene: .
V gene: TRBV6-1
clone size: few

CDR3 protein: CSLLVTGTGELFF
CDR3 DNA: TGCAGCTTACTCGTAACTGGCACCGGGGAGCTGTTTTTT
J gene: TRBJ2-2
D gene: .
V gene: TRBV29-1
clone size: .

CDR3 protein: CASSDGQGADGYTF
CDR3 DNA: TGTGCCAGCAGTGACGGGCAGGGGGCGGATGGCTACACCTTC
J gene: TRBJ1-2
D gene: TRBD1
V gene: TRBV6-4
clone size: .

CDR3 protein: CASSFSGTGTYEQYF
CDR3 DNA: TGTGCCAGTAGTTTCTCCGGGACAGGGACCTACGAGCAGTACTTC
J gene: TRBJ2-7
D gene: TRBD1
V gene: TRBV19
clone size: .

CDR3 protein: CASSPDPSGYNEQFF
CDR3 DNA: TGTGCCAGCAGCCCAGATCCTAGCGGCTACAATGAGCAGTTCTTC
J gene: TRBJ2-1
D gene: TRBD2
V gene: TRBV7-3
clone size: few

CDR3 protein: CASTPGLAIQETQYF
CDR3 DNA: TGTGCCAGCACCCCTGGGCTAGCCATCCAAGAGACCCAGTACTTC
J gene: TRBJ2-5
D gene: .
V gene: TRBV2
clone size: .

CDR3 protein: CASSLWASGAYNEQFF
CDR3 DNA: TGTGCCAGCAGCTTATGGGCTAGCGGTGCCTACAATGAGCAGTTCTTC
J gene: TRBJ2-1
D gene: TRBD2
V gene: TRBV7-2
clone size: .

CDR3 protein: CASSQDMGTGGFNEQFF
CDR3 DNA: TGCGCCAGCAGCCAGGACATGGGGACGGGAGGTTTTAATGAGCAGTTCTTC
J gene: TRBJ2-1
D gene: TRBD2
V gene: TRBV4-3
clone size: .

CDR3 protein: CASSLGGTRNEQFF
CDR3 DNA: TGTGCCAGCAGCTTGGGGGGGACACGGAATGAGCAGTTCTTC
J gene: TRBJ2-1
D gene: .
V gene: TRBV5-4
clone size: .

CDR3 protein: CASSEAGTSGSYEQYF
CDR3 DNA: TGTGCCAGCAGTGAAGCGGGGACTAGCGGATCCTACGAGCAGTACTTC
J gene: TRBJ2-7
D gene: TRBD2
V gene: TRBV6-1
clone size: .

CDR3 protein: CASSSTPGLEQYF
CDR3 DNA: TGTGCCAGCAGTTCAACGCCAGGGCTCGAGCAGTACTTC
J gene: TRBJ2-7
D gene: .
V gene: TRBV7-3
clone size: once

CDR3 protein: CASSIVSTSGSYEQYF
CDR3 DNA: TGTGCCAGTAGTATCGTGTCGACTAGCGGGAGTTACGAGCAGTACTTC
J gene: TRBJ2-7
D gene: TRBD2
V gene: TRBV19
clone size: .

CDR3 protein: CAWSPLRTSMIETQYF
CDR3 DNA: TGTGCCTGGAGTCCCCTGAGGACTAGCATGATAGAGACCCAGTACTTC
J gene: TRBJ2-5
D gene: TRBD2
V gene: TRBV30
clone size: .

CDR3 protein: CASSFVAGGPGTQYF
CDR3 DNA: TGTGCCAGCAGCTTTGTAGCGGGGGGACCTGGTACGCAGTATTTT
J gene: TRBJ2-3
D gene: TRBD2
V gene: TRBV11-2
clone size: .

CDR3 protein: CASRGLAGSTGELFF
CDR3 DNA: TGCGCCAGCAGGGGACTAGCGGGAAGCACCGGGGAGCTGTTTTTT
J gene: TRBJ2-2
D gene: TRBD2
V gene: TRBV23-1
clone size: .

CDR3 protein: CASSRKSGQSNEKLFF
CDR3 DNA: TGTGCCAGCAGCCGCAAGTCTGGACAGTCTAATGAAAAACTGTTTTTT
J gene: TRBJ1-4
D gene: .
V gene: TRBV3-1/TRBV3-2
clone size: .

CDR3 protein: CASSLGRGAETQYF
CDR3 DNA: TGTGCCAGCAGCTTAGGTCGCGGAGCCGAGACCCAGTACTTC
J gene: TRBJ2-5
D gene: .
V gene: TRBV7-8
clone size: .

CDR3 protein: CASSQDNYLNTGELFF
CDR3 DNA: TGCGCCAGCAGCCAAGACAACTACTTGAACACCGGGGAGCTGTTTTTT
J gene: TRBJ2-2
D gene: .
V gene: TRBV4-3
clone size: .

CDR3 protein: CASSGTSDSYEQYF
CDR3 DNA: TGTGCCAGCAGCGGGACTAGCGATTCCTACGAGCAGTACTTC
J gene: TRBJ2-7
D gene: TRBD2
V gene: TRBV28
clone size: .

CDR3 protein: CASSESTSGEFYEQYF
CDR3 DNA: TGCGCCAGCAGTGAGTCGACTAGCGGGGAGTTCTACGAGCAGTACTTC
J gene: TRBJ2-7
D gene: TRBD2
V gene: TRBV10-1
clone size: .

CDR3 protein: CASSIQFRGTEAFF
CDR3 DNA: TGTGCCAGTAGTATTCAATTCCGGGGCACTGAAGCTTTCTTT
J gene: TRBJ1-1
D gene: .
V gene: TRBV19
clone size: .

CDR3 protein: CASSPRGVGETQYF
CDR3 DNA: TGTGCCAGCAGCCCTCGGGGGGTGGGGGAGACCCAGTACTTC
J gene: TRBJ2-5
D gene: TRBD2
V gene: TRBV7-8
clone size: .